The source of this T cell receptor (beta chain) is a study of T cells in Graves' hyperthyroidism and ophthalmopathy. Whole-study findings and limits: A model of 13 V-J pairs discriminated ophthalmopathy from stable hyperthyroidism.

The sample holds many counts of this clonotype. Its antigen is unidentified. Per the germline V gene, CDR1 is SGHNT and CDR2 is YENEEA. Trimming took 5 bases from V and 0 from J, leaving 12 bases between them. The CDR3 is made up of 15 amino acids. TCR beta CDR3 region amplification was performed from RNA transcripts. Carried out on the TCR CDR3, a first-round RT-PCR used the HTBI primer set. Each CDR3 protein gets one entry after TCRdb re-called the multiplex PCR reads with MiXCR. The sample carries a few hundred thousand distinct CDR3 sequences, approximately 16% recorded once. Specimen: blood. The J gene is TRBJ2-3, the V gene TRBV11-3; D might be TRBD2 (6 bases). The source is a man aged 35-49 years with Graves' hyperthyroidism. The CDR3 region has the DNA TGTGCCAGCAGCCGAGCAGGGACTAGCACAGATACGCAGTATTTT. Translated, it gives CASSRAGTSTDTQYF.